The present T cell receptor (beta chain) was sequenced within a study of early T cells in non-severe SARS-CoV-2 infection. Study as a whole: The input, bulk RNA from unsorted whole blood, was sequenced, and chains were unpaired.

Overall study results and limits: CD4 and private specificities were missed by VDJdb matching, which favored anti-spike CD8 responses.

The table lists this clonotype with a count of one. Its target is unknown. Germline is not matched at one junction end, which may reflect a read error. Attachment of unique molecular identifiers was made to individual cDNA molecules. In TCRdb, the 5' RACE reads were re-called with MiXCR into one record per CDR3 protein. The data hold 60,000 to 70,000 distinct CDR3 sequences, with less than 5% observed a single time. The CDR3 runs to 14 residues. Germline V CDR1 and CDR2: SGHTA, FQGNSA. The V gene is TRBV7-2, the J gene TRBJ2-7, with no clear D. The source of this sequence is an adult who was a healthcare worker with PCR-confirmed SARS-CoV-2 infection or an uninfected control (not recorded which). Sequenced material: whole blood. The chain's CDR3 is CASSPKFDSYGQYF. In nucleotides, the CDR3 is TGTGCCAGCAGCCCTAAGTTTGATTCCTACGGGCAGTACTTC.